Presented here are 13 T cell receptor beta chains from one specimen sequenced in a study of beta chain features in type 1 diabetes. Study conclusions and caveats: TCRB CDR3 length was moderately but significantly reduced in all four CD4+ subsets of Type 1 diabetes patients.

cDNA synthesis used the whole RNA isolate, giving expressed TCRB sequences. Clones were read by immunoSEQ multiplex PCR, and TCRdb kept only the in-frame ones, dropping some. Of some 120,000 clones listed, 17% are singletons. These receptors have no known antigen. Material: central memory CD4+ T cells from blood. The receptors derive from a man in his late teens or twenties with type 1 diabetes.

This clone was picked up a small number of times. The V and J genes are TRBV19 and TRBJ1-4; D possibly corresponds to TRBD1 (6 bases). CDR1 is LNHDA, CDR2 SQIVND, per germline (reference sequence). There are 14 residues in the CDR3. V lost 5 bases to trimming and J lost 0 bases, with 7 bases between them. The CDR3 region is CASSRQATNEKLFF. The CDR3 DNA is TGTGCCAGTAGTCGACAGGCAACTAATGAAAAACTGTTTTTT.

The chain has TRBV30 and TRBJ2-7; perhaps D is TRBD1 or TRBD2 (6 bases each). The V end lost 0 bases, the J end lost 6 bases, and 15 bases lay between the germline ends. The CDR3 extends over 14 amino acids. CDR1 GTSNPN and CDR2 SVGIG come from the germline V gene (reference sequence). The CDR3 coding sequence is TGTGCCTGGAGTGTACAGGGCGGGAAGGGCGAGCAGTACTTC. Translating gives CAWSVQGGKGEQYF.

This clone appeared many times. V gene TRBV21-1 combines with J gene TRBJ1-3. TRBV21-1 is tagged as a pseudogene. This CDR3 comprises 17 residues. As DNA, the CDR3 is TGTGCCAGCCTTTCCGAGCGTGGCACGAGCTCTGGAAACACCATATATTTT. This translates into CASLSERGTSSGNTIYF.

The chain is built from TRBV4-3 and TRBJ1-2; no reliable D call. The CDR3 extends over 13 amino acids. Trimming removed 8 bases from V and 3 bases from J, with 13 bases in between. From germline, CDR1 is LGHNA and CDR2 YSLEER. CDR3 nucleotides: TGCGCCAGCCGGCAAGGTTCAGACTATGGCTACACCTTC. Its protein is CASRQGSDYGYTF.

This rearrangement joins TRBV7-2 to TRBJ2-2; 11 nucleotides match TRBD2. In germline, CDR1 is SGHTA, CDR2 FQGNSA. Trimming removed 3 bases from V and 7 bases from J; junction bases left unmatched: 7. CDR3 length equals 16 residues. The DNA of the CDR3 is TGTGCCAGCAGCTTGGAACTAGCGGGGGACGTCGGGGAGCTGTTTTTT. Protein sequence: CASSLELAGDVGELFF.

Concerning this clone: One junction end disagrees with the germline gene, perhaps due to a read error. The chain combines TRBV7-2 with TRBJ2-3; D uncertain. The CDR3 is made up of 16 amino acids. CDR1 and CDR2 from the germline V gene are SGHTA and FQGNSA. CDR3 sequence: CASSLDWASGTDTQYF. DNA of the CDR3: TGTGCCAGCAGTTTAGACTGGGCGTCGGGCACAGATACGCAGTATTTT.

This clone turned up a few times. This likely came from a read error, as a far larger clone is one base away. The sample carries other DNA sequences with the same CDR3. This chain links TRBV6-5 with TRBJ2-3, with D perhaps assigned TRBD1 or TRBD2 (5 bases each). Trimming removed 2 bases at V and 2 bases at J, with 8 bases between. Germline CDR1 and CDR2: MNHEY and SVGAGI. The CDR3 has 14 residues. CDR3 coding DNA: TGTGCCAGCAGTTACATCGGGGCCACAGATACGCAGTATTTT. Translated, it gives CASSYIGATDTQYF.

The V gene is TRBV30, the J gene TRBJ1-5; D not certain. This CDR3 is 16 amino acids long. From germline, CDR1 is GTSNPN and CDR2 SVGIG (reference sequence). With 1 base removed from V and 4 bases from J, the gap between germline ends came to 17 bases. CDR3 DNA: TGTGCCTGGAGTGAGGGCAGCTCATTAAATAATCAGCCCCAGCATTTT. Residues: CAWSEGSSLNNQPQHF.

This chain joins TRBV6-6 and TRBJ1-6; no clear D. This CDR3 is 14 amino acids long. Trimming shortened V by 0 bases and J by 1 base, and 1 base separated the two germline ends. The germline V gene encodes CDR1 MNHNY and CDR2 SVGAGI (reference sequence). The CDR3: CASSYSSYNSPLHF. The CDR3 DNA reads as TGTGCCAGCAGTTACTCTTCCTATAATTCACCCCTCCACTTT.

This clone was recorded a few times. CDR3 loop: CASSQASSGTGGTDTQYF. The CDR3 region has the DNA TGCGCCAGCAGCCAAGCAAGTAGTGGGACAGGGGGCACAGATACGCAGTATTTT. The chain links TRBV4-1 to TRBJ2-3, with 10 bases identical to TRBD1. The CDR3 is 18 amino acids. Germline V gives CDR1 MGHRA, CDR2 YSYEKL. The V and J ends lost 1 base and 1 base, in that order; junction bases with no gene match: 8.

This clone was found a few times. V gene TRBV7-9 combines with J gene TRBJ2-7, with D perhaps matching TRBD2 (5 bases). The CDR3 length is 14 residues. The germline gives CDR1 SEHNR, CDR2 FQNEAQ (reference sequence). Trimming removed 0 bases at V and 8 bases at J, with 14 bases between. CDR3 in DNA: TGTGCCAGCAGCTTAGCGCTATCCGGGAACCAGCAGTACTTC. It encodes CASSLALSGNQQYF.

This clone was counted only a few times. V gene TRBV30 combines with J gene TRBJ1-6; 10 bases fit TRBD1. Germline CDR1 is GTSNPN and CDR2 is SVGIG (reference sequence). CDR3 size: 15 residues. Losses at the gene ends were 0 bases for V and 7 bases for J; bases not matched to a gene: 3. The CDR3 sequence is CAWSVPDRGNSPLHF. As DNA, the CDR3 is TGTGCCTGGAGTGTCCCGGACAGGGGGAATTCACCCCTCCACTTT. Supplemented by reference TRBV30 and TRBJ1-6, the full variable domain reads SQTIHQWPATLVQPVGSPLSLECTVEGTSNPNLYWYRQAAGRGLQLLFYSVGIGQISSEVPQNLSASRPQDRQFILSSKKLLLSDSGFYLCAWSVPDRGNSPLHFGNGTRLTVT.

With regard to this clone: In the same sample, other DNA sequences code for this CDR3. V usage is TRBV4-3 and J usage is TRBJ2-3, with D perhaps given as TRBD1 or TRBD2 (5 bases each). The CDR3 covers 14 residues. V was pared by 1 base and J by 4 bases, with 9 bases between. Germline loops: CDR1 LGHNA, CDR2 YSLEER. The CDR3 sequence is CASSQGLGADTQYF. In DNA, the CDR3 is TGCGCCAGCAGCCAAGGGCTGGGGGCAGATACGCAGTATTTT.